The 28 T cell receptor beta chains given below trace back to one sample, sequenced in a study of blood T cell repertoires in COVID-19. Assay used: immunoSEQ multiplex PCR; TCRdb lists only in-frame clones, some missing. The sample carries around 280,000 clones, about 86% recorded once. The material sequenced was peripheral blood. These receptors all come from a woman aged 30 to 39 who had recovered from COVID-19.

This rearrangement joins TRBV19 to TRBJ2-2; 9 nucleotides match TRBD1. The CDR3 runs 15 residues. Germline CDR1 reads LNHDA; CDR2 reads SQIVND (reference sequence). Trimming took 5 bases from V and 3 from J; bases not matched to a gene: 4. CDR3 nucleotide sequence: TGTGCCAGTAGTCGGGACAGGGCGTACACCGGGGAGCTGTTTTTT. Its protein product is CASSRDRAYTGELFF.

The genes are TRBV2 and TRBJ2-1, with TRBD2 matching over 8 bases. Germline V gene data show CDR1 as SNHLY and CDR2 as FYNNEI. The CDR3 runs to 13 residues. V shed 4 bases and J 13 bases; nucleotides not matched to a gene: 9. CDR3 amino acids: CASSGLSGSTQFF. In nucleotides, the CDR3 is TGTGCCAGCAGTGGGCTGAGCGGGAGCACCCAGTTCTTC.

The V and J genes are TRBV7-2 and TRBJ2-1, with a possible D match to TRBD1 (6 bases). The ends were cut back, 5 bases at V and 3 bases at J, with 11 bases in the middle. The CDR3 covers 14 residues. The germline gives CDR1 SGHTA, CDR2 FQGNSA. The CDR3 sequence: CASSPGQLYNEQFF. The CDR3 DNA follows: TGTGCCAGCAGCCCCGGACAGCTCTACAATGAGCAGTTCTTC.

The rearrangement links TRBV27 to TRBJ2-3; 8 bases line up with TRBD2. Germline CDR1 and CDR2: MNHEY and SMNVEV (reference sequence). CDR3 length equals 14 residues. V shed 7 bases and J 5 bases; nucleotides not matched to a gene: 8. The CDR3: CASTSRGEQDTQYF. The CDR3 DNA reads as TGTGCCAGCACATCGCGGGGGGAACAAGATACGCAGTATTTT.

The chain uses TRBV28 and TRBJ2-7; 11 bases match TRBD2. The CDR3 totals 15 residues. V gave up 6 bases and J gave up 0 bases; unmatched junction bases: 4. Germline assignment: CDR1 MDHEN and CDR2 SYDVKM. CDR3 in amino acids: CASSSSGRYSYEQYF. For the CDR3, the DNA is TGTGCCAGCAGCTCTAGCGGGAGGTACTCCTACGAGCAGTACTTC.

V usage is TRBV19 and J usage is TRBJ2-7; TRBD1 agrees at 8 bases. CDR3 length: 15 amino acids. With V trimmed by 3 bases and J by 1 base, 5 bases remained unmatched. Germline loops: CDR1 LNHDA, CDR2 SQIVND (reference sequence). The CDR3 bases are TGTGCCAGTAGTATCCCAGGACAGGGTTCCTACGAGCAGTACTTC. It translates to CASSIPGQGSYEQYF.

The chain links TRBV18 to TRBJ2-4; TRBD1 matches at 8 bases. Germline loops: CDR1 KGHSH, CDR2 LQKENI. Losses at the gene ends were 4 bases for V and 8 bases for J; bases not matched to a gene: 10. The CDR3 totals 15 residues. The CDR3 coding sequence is TGTGCCAGCTCACTCGGACAGGGTAGTACGGACATTCAGTACTTC. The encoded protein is CASSLGQGSTDIQYF.

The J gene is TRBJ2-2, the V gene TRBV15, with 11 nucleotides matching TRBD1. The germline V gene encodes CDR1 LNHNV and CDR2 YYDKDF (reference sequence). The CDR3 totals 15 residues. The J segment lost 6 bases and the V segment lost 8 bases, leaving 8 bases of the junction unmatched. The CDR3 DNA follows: TGTGCCACCGGCACGGGACAGGGGGTCCCCGGGGAGCTGTTTTTT. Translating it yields CATGTGQGVPGELFF.

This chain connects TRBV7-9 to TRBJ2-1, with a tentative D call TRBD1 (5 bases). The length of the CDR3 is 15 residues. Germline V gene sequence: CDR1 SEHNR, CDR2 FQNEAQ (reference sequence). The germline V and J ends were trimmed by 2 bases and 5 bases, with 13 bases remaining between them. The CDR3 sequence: CASSLLTTDNNEQFF. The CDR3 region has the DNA TGTGCCAGCAGCTTATTGACGACAGACAACAATGAGCAGTTCTTC.

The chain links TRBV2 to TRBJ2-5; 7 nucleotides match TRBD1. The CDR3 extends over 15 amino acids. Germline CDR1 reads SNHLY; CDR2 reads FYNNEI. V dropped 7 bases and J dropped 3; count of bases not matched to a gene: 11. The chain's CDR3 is CASIRPGTEKETQYF. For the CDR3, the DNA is TGTGCCAGCATCCGACCCGGGACAGAAAAAGAGACCCAGTACTTC.

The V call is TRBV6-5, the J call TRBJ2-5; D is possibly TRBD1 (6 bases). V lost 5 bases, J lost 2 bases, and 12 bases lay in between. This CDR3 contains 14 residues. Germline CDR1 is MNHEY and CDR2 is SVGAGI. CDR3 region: CASSPVRGQETQYF. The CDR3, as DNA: TGTGCCAGCAGTCCGGTGAGGGGGCAAGAGACCCAGTACTTC.

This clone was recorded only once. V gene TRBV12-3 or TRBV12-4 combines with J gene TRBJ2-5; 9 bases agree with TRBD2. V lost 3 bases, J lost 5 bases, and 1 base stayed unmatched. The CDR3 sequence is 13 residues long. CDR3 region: CASSFGTSETQYF. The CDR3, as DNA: TGTGCCAGCAGTTTCGGGACTAGCGAGACCCAGTACTTC.

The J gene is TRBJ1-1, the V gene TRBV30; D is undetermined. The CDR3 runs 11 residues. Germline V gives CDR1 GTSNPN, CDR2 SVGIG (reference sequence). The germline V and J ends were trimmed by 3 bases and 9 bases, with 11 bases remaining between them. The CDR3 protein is CAWRRSEQAFF. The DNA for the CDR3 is TGTGCCTGGAGGCGGTCAGAACAAGCTTTCTTT.

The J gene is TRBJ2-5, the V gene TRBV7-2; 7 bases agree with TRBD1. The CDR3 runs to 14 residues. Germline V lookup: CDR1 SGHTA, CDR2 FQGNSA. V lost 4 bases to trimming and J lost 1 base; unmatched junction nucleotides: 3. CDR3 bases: TGTGCCAGCAGCTATAGGACAGGCCAAGAGACCCAGTACTTC. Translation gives CASSYRTGQETQYF.

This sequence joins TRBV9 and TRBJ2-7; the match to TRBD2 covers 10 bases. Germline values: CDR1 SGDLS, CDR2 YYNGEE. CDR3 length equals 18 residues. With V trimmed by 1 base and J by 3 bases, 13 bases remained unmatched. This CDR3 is CASSVNPSGRGSNYEQYF. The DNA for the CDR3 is TGTGCCAGCAGCGTAAACCCTAGCGGGAGAGGTTCGAACTACGAGCAGTACTTC.

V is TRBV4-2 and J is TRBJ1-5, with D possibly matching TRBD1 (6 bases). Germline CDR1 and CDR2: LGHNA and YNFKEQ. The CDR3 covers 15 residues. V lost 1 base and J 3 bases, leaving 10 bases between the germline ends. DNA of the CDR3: TGTGCCAGCAGCCAAGTAGGGGGGGACAATCAGCCCCAGCATTTT. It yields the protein CASSQVGGDNQPQHF.

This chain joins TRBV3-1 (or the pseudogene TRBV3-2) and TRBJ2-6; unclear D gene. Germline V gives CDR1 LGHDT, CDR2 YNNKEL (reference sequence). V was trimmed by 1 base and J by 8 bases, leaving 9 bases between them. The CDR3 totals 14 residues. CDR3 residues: CASSQAPSPNVLTF. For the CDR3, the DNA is TGTGCCAGCAGCCAAGCCCCATCCCCCAACGTCCTGACTTTC.

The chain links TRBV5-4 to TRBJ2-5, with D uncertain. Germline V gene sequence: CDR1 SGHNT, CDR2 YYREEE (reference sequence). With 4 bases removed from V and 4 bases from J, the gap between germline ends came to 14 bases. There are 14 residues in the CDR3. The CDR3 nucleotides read TGTGCCAGCAGCCTCTCATTCACGGGAGAGACCCAGTACTTC. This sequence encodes CASSLSFTGETQYF.

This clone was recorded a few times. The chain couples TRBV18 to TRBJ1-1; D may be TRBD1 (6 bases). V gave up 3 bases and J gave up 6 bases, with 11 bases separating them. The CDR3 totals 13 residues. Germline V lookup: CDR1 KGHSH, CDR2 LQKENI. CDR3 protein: CASSPEQGPEAFF. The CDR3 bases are TGTGCCAGCTCACCCGAACAGGGACCTGAAGCTTTCTTT.

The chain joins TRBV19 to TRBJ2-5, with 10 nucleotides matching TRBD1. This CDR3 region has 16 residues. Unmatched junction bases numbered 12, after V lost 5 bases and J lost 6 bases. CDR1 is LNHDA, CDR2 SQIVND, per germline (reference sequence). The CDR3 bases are TGTGCCAGTAGTTTTTGGGACAGGGGATTCGGGAAGACCCAGTACTTC. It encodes CASSFWDRGFGKTQYF.

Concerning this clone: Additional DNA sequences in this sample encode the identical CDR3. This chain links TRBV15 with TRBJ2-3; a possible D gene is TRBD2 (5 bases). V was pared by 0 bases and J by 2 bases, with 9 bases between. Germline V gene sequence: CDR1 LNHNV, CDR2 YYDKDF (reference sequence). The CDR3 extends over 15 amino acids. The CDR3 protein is CATSRDRGSTDTQYF. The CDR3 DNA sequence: TGTGCCACCAGCAGAGATCGGGGATCCACAGATACGCAGTATTTT. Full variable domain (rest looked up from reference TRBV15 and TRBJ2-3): DAMVIQNPRYQVTQFGKPVTLSCSQTLNHNVMYWYQQKSSQAPKLLFHYYDKDFNNEADTPDNFQSRRPNTSFCFLDIRSPGLGDTAMYLCATSRDRGSTDTQYFGPGTRLTVL.

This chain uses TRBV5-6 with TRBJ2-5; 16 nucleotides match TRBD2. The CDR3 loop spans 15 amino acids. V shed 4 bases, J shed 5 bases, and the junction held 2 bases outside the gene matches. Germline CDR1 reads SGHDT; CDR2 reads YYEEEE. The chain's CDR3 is CASSPGLAGGETQYF. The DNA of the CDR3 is TGTGCCAGCAGCCCGGGACTAGCGGGGGGGGAGACCCAGTACTTC.

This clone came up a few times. The CDR3 loop reads CASSATQGSTEAFF. As DNA, the CDR3 is TGTGCCAGCAGCGCGACACAGGGGTCTACTGAAGCTTTCTTT. This chain uses TRBV7-9 with TRBJ1-1; 7 bases are a match to TRBD1. Unmatched junction bases numbered 8, after V lost 5 bases and J lost 5 bases. This CDR3 has 14 residues. Looked up from germline, CDR1 is SEHNR and CDR2 is FQNEAQ (reference sequence).

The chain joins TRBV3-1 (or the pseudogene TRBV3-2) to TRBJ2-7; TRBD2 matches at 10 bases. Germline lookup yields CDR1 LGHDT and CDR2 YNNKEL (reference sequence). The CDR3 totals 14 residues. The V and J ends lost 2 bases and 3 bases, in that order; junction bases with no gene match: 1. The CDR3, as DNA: TGTGCCAGCAGCCAAAGACTAGCGGGCTACGAGCAGTACTTC. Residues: CASSQRLAGYEQYF.

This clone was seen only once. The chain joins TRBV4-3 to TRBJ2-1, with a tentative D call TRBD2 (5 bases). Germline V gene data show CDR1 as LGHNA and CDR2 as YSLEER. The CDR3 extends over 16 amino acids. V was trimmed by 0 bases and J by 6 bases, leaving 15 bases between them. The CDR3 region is CASSQDRGNSGNEQFF. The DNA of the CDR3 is TGCGCCAGCAGCCAAGATCGGGGAAATTCGGGCAATGAGCAGTTCTTC.

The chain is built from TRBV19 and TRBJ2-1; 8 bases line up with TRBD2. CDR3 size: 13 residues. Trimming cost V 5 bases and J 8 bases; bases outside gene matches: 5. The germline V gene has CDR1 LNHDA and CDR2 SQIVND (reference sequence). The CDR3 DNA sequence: TGTGCCAGTAGTCCGGGGGGGCTAGATGAGCAGTTCTTC. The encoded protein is CASSPGGLDEQFF.

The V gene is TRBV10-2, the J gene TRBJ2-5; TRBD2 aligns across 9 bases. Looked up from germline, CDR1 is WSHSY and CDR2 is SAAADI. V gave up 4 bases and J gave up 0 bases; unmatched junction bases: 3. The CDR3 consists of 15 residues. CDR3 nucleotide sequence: TGCGCCAGCAGTGTGGCGGGGGGGTACCAAGAGACCCAGTACTTC. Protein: CASSVAGGYQETQYF.

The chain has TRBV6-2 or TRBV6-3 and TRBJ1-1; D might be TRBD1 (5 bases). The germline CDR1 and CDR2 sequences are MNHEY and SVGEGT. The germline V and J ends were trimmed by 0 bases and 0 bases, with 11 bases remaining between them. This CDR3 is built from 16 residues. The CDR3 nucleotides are TGTGCCAGCAGTTACTCGGAAGGAGGGGTGAACACTGAAGCTTTCTTT. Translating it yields CASSYSEGGVNTEAFF.